The T cell receptor beta chain under discussion was sequenced for a study of blood T cell repertoires in COVID-19 (dated by TCRdb to about 2020). About the study as a whole: Samples from collaborators originated in the United States, Italy and Spain and spanned both the acute and convalescent phases of COVID-19. The repertoires were released in a freely available public database meant as a resource for research on the immune response to SARS-CoV-2. A de-identified subject ID, COVID-19 status, age in years and sex were almost always included in the sample metadata. Where HLA class I and class II types were available, the types were taken from metadata supplied by the sample provider, not from assay-based typing. The prospective study material was composed of cDNA or gDNA derived from T cells, B-cell-depleted T cells, or PBMCs. Samples were obtained from the ongoing ImmuneRACE study (first 160 participants) and from over 1,000 subjects provided by 6 global collaborators. The dataset comprised deeply sampled blood TCRbeta repertoires from subjects exposed to, actively infected with, or recovered from COVID-19.

Details on this clone: Its target antigen remains unknown. There are no base qualities to consult, and no much larger clone falls within one base.

The paper's findings and limits, for the study overall: The amount of clinical and demographic metadata varied by source and participant and was provided uncurated.

TCRbeta CDR3 regions were amplified from genomic DNA using the immunoSEQ Assay, a bias-controlled multiplex PCR. Per the authors' processing: The number of nucleated cells in each sample was estimated from the amplification of reference gene primers within the assay. Sequence reads were collapsed and filtered to measure the absolute abundance of every unique TCRbeta CDR3 rearrangement. For each sample, productive Simpson clonality was calculated by taking the square root of Simpson's diversity index across productive rearrangements. TCRdb holds this immuneACCESS table with in-frame rearrangements only. Some clones are missing; in checked studies, unresolved V genes explain under half, and the rest has no known cause. V and J calls and clone size are given by that table; D and trimming were obtained from the DNA. This sample gives about 230,000 clones in total; roughly 83% of them show up just once. Under 3% of the sample is in the top ten clones.

The germline V end is reduced by 4 bases and the J end by 0 bases; junction bases left unmatched: 13. Looking up the germline V gene (reference sequence) yields CDR1 SGHKS and CDR2 YYEKEE. From cysteine to phenylalanine, the CDR3 is 17 amino acids long. Only CDR3 DNA remains: 51 bases, in frame from the first base. Whole blood was collected in K2EDTA tubes by collaborating institutions according to the institutions' own protocols. For TCRbeta analysis, collaborator samples were shipped as frozen whole blood, as isolated PBMCs, or as DNA extracted from either sample type. The source is a woman in her 70s with active or convalescent COVID-19. The chain employs TRBV5-5 and TRBJ2-7, with 7 bases matching TRBD1. The sequenced sample consisted of peripheral blood. CDR3 reads: CASSPEAGTAFSYEQYF. The DNA sequence is given as TGTGCCAGCAGCCCGGAGGCCGGGACAGCGTTCTCCTACGAGCAGTACTTC.